These 5 T cell receptor beta chains were sequenced from one sample in a study of Tregs in tolerant kidney transplant recipients (dated by TCRdb to about 2019). Library creation used the immunoSEQ multiplex PCR assay. The table was pulled from immuneACCESS by TCRdb, which kept in-frame rearrangements only. Such tables lose some clones; where checked, under half of the loss comes from unresolved V genes, and the rest has no known cause. The sample table contains 100,000 or so clones; only one count was recorded for under 95% of them. Clones ranked in the top ten supply 1.5% to 2% of the sample. The transplants used related donors along with nonmyeloablative bone marrow transplantation, and in the human trials mixed chimerism was transient. The material sequenced was CD4+ T cells from blood (PBMCs), taken 12 months after the transplant. The receptors come from a human patient who received a combined kidney and bone marrow transplant. Some T cells seen after a transplant may have their origin in the graft donor.

V and J are TRBV7-2 and TRBJ2-1; TRBD2 matches at 7 bases. The germline gives CDR1 SGHTA, CDR2 FQGNSA. J was trimmed by 6 bases and V by 1 base; bases with no gene match: 6. The CDR3 is 15 residues long. CDR3 protein: CASSLVRLALNEQFF. For the CDR3, the DNA is TGTGCCAGCAGCTTAGTCAGACTAGCCCTCAATGAGCAGTTCTTC. Looking up the rest from reference TRBV7-2 and TRBJ2-1 gives the full variable domain: GAGVSQSPSNKVTEKGKDVELRCDPISGHTALYWYRQSLGQGLEFLIYFQGNSAPDKSGLPSDRFSAERTGGSVSTLTIQRTQQEDSAVYLCASSLVRLALNEQFFGPGTRLTVL.

The J gene is TRBJ2-1, the V gene TRBV19; TRBD1 agrees at 7 bases. Trimming at V came to 9 bases and at J to 3 bases, leaving 11 bases not matched to a gene. Germline assignment: CDR1 LNHDA and CDR2 SQIVND (reference sequence). The CDR3 totals 15 residues. The CDR3 is CASGIDREGYNEQFF. The CDR3 DNA reads as TGTGCCAGCGGGATCGACAGGGAAGGCTACAATGAGCAGTTCTTC.

This clone was found once. V and J are TRBV7-2 and TRBJ2-7; D uncertain. The V and J ends lost 2 bases and 7 bases respectively, with 9 bases between them. The CDR3 covers 12 residues. CDR1 SGHTA and CDR2 FQGNSA come from the germline V gene. CDR3 loop: CASSLLIGEQYF. DNA for the CDR3: TGTGCCAGCAGCTTACTCATCGGGGAGCAGTACTTC.

The chain recombines TRBV7-2 with TRBJ2-2; D may be TRBD1 (5 bases). The V gene's germline CDR1 is SGHTA and CDR2 FQGNSA. The CDR3 runs to 16 residues. The V end was cut by 2 bases, the J end by 1 base, with 11 bases between. CDR3: CASSLWGPMNTGELFF. DNA of the CDR3: TGTGCCAGCAGCTTATGGGGCCCCATGAACACCGGGGAGCTGTTTTTT.

In DNA, the CDR3 is TGTGCCAGCAGCACAGGGAGAGGGCGTCAGCCCCAGCATTTT. This gives the protein CASSTGRGRQPQHF. The rearrangement uses TRBV5-8 and TRBJ1-5; a weak D match, TRBD1 (6 bases). The V gene's germline CDR1 is SGHTS and CDR2 YDEGEE. The CDR3 runs to 14 residues. The V gene lost 4 bases and the J gene lost 6 bases, with 14 bases spanning the gap.